This is a list of T cell receptor beta chains from one sample in a study of shared clonotypes between healthy human individuals. The data were produced by immunoSEQ multiplex PCR, yet TCRdb's version contains in-frame clones alone and is incomplete. There are hundreds of thousands of clones in the sample; about 74% occur only once, and more than 1.5% lies in the top ten. Sample: memory CD4+ T cells sorted from blood. The receptors come from a woman between 25 and 40 years old in good health. CDR3s include the opening cysteine and the closing phenylalanine or tryptophan. D genes are given only for firm matches. Where a row states a size, it is once, few, many or the class of an expanded clone; other rows omit it.

TRBJ1-5 TRBV2 TRBD1 . TGTGCCAGCAGCGACAGGGCCCAAGATCAGCCCCAGCATTTT CASSDRAQDQPQHF
TRBJ2-3 TRBV27 . . TGTGCCAGCAGTTTACAGGCGGATGAGAAAGATACGCAGTATTTT CASSLQADEKDTQYF
TRBJ2-1 TRBV7-6 . few TGTGCCAGCAGCTTAGGGACTAACCCGATGGGAAACAATGAGCAGTTCTTC CASSLGTNPMGNNEQFF
TRBJ2-7 TRBV7-8 TRBD1 . TGTGCCAGCAGTAGACGGACAGGGGCCAGTTCCTACGAGCAGTACTTC CASSRRTGASSYEQYF
TRBJ1-1 TRBV19 . . TGTGCCAGTAGTGGACAGATAGGGACTGAAGCTTTCTTT CASSGQIGTEAFF
TRBJ2-2 TRBV9 TRBD2 . TGTGCCAGCAGCAAGGGACTAGCGGGAGTTTCCGGGGAGCTGTTTTTT CASSKGLAGVSGELFF
TRBJ2-2 TRBV27 . . TGTGCCAGCTGGGGCGGCCCGAAGAGGGCGGGGGAGCTGTTTTTT CASWGGPKRAGELFF
TRBJ2-5 TRBV7-9 . . TGTGCCAGCAGCTTAACCCCCCTCGACAGGCAGGAGACCCAGTACTTC CASSLTPLDRQETQYF
TRBJ1-1 TRBV27 . few TGTGCCAGCAGTGTCGGGACGGAGAACACTGAAGCTTTCTTT CASSVGTENTEAFF
TRBJ1-2 TRBV13 . few TGTGCCAGCAGTCCTGGACTCGACAGTAACTATGGCTACACCTTC CASSPGLDSNYGYTF
TRBJ1-3 TRBV11-1 . . TGTGCCAGCAGTTCGGGACAAGGAAACACCATATATTTT CASSSGQGNTIYF
TRBJ2-1 TRBV18 . . TGTGCCAGCTCACCACCGGGCCGTTCCTACAATGAGCAGTTCTTC CASSPPGRSYNEQFF
TRBJ2-1 TRBV5-6 TRBD2 . TGTGCCAGCAGCCCGGGGGGGGCGGGCATGTTCGATGAGCAGTTCTTC CASSPGGAGMFDEQFF
TRBJ1-1 TRBV28 TRBD1 . TGTGCCAGCAGCATCTCACAGGGGGCAGGTGAAGCTTTCTTT CASSISQGAGEAFF
TRBJ2-3 TRBV28 . . TGTGCCAGCAGCATGAGGGGGGGAGGGCCGAATACGCAGTATTTT CASSMRGGGPNTQYF
TRBJ2-1 TRBV28 TRBD2 . TGTGCCAGCAGTGGGGTGGAGCTAGCGGGAAACGGGCAGTTCTTC CASSGVELAGNGQFF
TRBJ2-1 TRBV28 . . TGTGCCAGCGTTTCCGAGGCTTTGGGCAATGAGCAGTTCTTC CASVSEALGNEQFF
TRBJ1-5 TRBV5-6 . . TGTGCCAGCAGCCCCTCTTGGGGCCAGCCCCAGCATTTT CASSPSWGQPQHF
TRBJ2-7 TRBV9 TRBD2 . TGTGCCAGCAGCGTAGGTGGGGACTACTACGAGCAGTACTTC CASSVGGDYYEQYF
TRBJ1-2 TRBV2 . . TGTGCCAGCAGTGTTCGGGGGGACGATGGCTACACCTTC CASSVRGDDGYTF
TRBJ1-4 TRBV5-1 TRBD1 few TGCGCCAGCAGCATCCAGACAGGGGGTAATGAAAAACTGTTTTTT CASSIQTGGNEKLFF
TRBJ1-2 TRBV7-9 . . TGTGCCAGCAGCCGGGGGACGTCCGAGGGCTATGGCTACACCTTC CASSRGTSEGYGYTF
TRBJ2-5 TRBV11-2 . few TGTGCCAGCAGCCAAAGGATACAAGAGACCCAGTACTTC CASSQRIQETQYF
TRBJ2-1 TRBV13 TRBD2 . TGTGCCAGCAGCGTTTTAGGGGCTAGCGGGAGGGCCGAACTGTTCTTC CASSVLGASGRAELFF
TRBJ2-7 TRBV5-1 . few TGCGCCAGCAGCGTGGGGACACATCCCTACGAGCAGTACTTC CASSVGTHPYEQYF
TRBJ2-7 TRBV11-3 TRBD1 . TGTGCCAGCAGCTTAGAGGACAGGATATCCTATTGGGTCTACGAGCAGTACTTC CASSLEDRISYWVYEQYF
TRBJ2-7 TRBV7-6 TRBD1 . TGTGCCAGCAGCCAGGGGGAAACCTACGAGCAGTACTTC CASSQGETYEQYF
TRBJ1-5 TRBV19 . . TGTGCCAGTAGTACTGGGGGTGGCAATCAGCCCCAGCATTTT CASSTGGGNQPQHF
TRBJ1-2 TRBV7-3 . . TGTGCCAGCAGTTTTAAAGGGGGAAGTGATGGCTACACCTTC CASSFKGGSDGYTF
TRBJ2-1 TRBV5-1 TRBD2 once TGCGCCAGCAAGGGACTAGCGGGTAACGATGAGCAGTTCTTC CASKGLAGNDEQFF
TRBJ2-2 TRBV2 . . TGTGCCAGCAGTGAAAACCGGGCGAACACCGGGGAGCTGTTTTTT CASSENRANTGELFF
TRBJ2-3 TRBV29-1 . . TGCAGCGTTGAAAACAGCCTCACAGATACGCAGTATTTT CSVENSLTDTQYF
TRBJ2-7 TRBV18 . . TGTGCCAGCTCACCTGGGGCCTGGGGCGAGCAGTACTTC CASSPGAWGEQYF
TRBJ1-2 TRBV6-5 . . TGTGCCAGCAGTTACTCGAGACACGGTCGCTTAGGCTACACCTTC CASSYSRHGRLGYTF
TRBJ2-1 TRBV5-1 . . TGCGCCAGCAGCTTGCAAGCTGTGAGCTCCTACAATGAGCAGTTCTTC CASSLQAVSSYNEQFF
TRBJ2-2 TRBV6-5 TRBD2 once TGTGCCAGCAGTCCGACTAGCGGGAGACCCGGGGAGCTGTTTTTT CASSPTSGRPGELFF
TRBJ2-5 TRBV19 TRBD2 . TGTGCCAGTAGTTGGGGGGGCCAAGAGACCCAGTACTTC CASSWGGQETQYF
TRBJ1-2 TRBV18 . once TGTGCCAGCTCACGCGCACCCCTCAGATCTAACTATGGCTACACCTTC CASSRAPLRSNYGYTF
TRBJ2-7 TRBV7-9 . . TGTGCCAGCAGGCTCGGAGGCTCCTACGAGCAGTACTTC CASRLGGSYEQYF
TRBJ1-3 TRBV7-9 TRBD1 few TGTGCCAGCAGACCCGGGACAGATGGAAACACCATATATTTT CASRPGTDGNTIYF
TRBJ2-1 TRBV19 TRBD2 . TGTGCCAGTAGTATAGAGGGACTAGCGGGAGGGTCTATGCAGTTCTTC CASSIEGLAGGSMQFF
TRBJ1-4 TRBV18 TRBD1 . TGTGCCAGCTCACTTGGACAGGGCAGCGAAAAACTGTTTTTT CASSLGQGSEKLFF
TRBJ1-5 TRBV27 . . TGTGCCAGCAGTTTCAGGGGAGATCAGCCCCAGCATTTT CASSFRGDQPQHF
TRBJ2-2 TRBV6-6 . . TGTGCCAGCAGTTACTTAGGCGCTAGCGCCGGCGGGGAGCTGTTTTTT CASSYLGASAGGELFF
TRBJ2-3 TRBV7-7 . . TGTGCCAGCAGCTTAACGGCTAGCCCACAAGATACGCAGTATTTT CASSLTASPQDTQYF
TRBJ1-2 TRBV7-2 . few TGTGCCAGCAGCTTAGCTGTGGGCTCGGGCTATGGCTACACCTTC CASSLAVGSGYGYTF
TRBJ1-5 TRBV6-5 . . TGTGCCAGCGGCCCCCGGGGGGCCAATCAGCCCCAGCATTTT CASGPRGANQPQHF
TRBJ2-7 TRBV15 TRBD2 . TGTGCCACCAGCAGTACTACTAGCGGGAGTCGGTACGAGCAGTACTTC CATSSTTSGSRYEQYF
TRBJ2-1 TRBV25-1 TRBD2 once TGTGCCAGCAGTGTACTAGCGGGAGTAAGGAATGAGCAGTTCTTC CASSVLAGVRNEQFF
TRBJ1-3 TRBV5-1 . . TGCGCCAGCAGGGGTAGCTCTGGAAACACCATATATTTT CASRGSSGNTIYF
TRBJ1-4 TRBV19 . once TGTGCCAGTAGTCCTCGGCCGGGGGCGAATAATGAAAAACTGTTTTTT CASSPRPGANNEKLFF
TRBJ2-1 TRBV28 . . TGTGCCAGCGCCCTTAATGAGCAGTTCTTC CASALNEQFF
TRBJ1-2 TRBV15 TRBD1 few TGTGCCACCAGCCTGGGACAGCAAAACTATGGCTACACCTTC CATSLGQQNYGYTF
TRBJ1-4 TRBV7-8 . . TGTGCCAGCAGGCCCGGGGGTACTAATGAAAAACTGTTTTTT CASRPGGTNEKLFF
TRBJ2-3 TRBV4-1 TRBD1 . TGCGCCAGCAGCTCATACCGGGACAGGGGTTCAGATACGCAGTATTTT CASSSYRDRGSDTQYF
TRBJ2-1 TRBV5-1 . . TGCGCCAGCTGCTTACAGGTTTCTAATGAGCAGTTCTTC CASCLQVSNEQFF
TRBJ2-2 TRBV5-1 . once TGCGCCAGCAGACTTGGATGGGGACCCACCGGGGAGCTGTTTTTT CASRLGWGPTGELFF
TRBJ2-1 TRBV28 . . TGTGCCAGCAGTAGTGGGGGCAATGAGCAGTTCTTC CASSSGGNEQFF
TRBJ1-1 TRBV5-6 . . TGTGCCAGCAGCCTAGGACACCTCCTGAACACTGAAGCTTTCTTT CASSLGHLLNTEAFF